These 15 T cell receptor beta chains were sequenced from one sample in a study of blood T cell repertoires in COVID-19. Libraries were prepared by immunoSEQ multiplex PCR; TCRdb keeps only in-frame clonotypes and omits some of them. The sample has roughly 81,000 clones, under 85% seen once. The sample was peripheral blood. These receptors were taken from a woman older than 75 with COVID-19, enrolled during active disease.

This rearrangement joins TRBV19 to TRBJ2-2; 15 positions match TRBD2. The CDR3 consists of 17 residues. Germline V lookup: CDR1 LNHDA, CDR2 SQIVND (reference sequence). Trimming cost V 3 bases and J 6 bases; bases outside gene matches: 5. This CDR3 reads CASSMRTSGGASGELFF. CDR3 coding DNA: TGTGCCAGTAGTATGAGGACTAGCGGGGGGGCATCCGGGGAGCTGTTTTTT.

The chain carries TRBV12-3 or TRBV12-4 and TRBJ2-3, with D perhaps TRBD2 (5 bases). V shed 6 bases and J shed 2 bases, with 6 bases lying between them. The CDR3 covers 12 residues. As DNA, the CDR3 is TGTGCCAGCAGAGACTACACAGATACGCAGTATTTT. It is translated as CASRDYTDTQYF.

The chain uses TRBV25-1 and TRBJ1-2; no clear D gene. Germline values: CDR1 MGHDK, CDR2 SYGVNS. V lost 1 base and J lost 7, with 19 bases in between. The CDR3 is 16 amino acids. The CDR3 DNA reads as TGTGCCAGCAGTGAATCGTCTGGCAGGCCGAAGACTGGCTACACCTTC. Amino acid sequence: CASSESSGRPKTGYTF.

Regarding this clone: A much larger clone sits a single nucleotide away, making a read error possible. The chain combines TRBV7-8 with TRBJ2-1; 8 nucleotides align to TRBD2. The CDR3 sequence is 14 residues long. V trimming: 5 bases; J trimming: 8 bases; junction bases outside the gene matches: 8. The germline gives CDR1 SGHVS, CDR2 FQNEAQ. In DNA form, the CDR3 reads TGTGCCAGCAGCCGGGGGGGGGCGGGGGATGAGCAGTTCTTC. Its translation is CASSRGGAGDEQFF.

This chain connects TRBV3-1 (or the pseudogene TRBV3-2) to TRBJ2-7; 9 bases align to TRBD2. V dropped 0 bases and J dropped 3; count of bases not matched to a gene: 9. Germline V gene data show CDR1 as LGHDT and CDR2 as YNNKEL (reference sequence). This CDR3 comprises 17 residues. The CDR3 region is CASSQDRVWRGGYEQYF. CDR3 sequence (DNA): TGTGCCAGCAGCCAAGATCGCGTTTGGCGGGGGGGCTACGAGCAGTACTTC.

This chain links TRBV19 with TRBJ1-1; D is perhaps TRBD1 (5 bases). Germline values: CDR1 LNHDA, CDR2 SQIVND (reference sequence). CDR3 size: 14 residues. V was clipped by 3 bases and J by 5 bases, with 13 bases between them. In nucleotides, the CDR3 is TGTGCCAGTAGTATGATGGGGCCCCGGACTGAAGCTTTCTTT. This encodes CASSMMGPRTEAFF.

In nucleotides, the CDR3 is TGTGCCAGCAGCGAGCAGCTTTCCGGGACAGGTCGTACCTACGAGCAGTACTTC. This encodes CASSEQLSGTGRTYEQYF. V is TRBV9 and J is TRBJ2-7, with 8 bases that match TRBD1. CDR3 length equals 18 residues. Germline V gene lookup returns CDR1 SGDLS and CDR2 YYNGEE. Unmatched junction bases numbered 16, after V lost 3 bases and J lost 2 bases.

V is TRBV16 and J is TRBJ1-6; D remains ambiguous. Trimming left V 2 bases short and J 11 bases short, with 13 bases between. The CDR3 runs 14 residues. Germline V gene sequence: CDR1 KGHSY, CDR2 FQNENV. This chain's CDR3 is CASSQIGWSAPLHF. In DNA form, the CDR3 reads TGTGCCAGCAGCCAAATCGGGTGGTCTGCACCCCTCCACTTT.

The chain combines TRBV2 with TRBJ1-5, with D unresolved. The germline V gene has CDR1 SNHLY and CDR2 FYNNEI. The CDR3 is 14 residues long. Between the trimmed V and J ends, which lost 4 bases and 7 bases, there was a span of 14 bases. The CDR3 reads CASSGRVAGQPQHF. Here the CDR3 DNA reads TGTGCCAGCAGTGGGCGGGTAGCGGGACAGCCCCAGCATTTT.

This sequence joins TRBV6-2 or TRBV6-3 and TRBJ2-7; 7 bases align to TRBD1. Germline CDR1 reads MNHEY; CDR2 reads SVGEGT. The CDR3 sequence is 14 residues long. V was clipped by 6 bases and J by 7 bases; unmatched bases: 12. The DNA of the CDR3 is TGTGCCAGCAGCCGACAGGGAGTTTCCCTGGAGCAGTACTTC. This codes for CASSRQGVSLEQYF.

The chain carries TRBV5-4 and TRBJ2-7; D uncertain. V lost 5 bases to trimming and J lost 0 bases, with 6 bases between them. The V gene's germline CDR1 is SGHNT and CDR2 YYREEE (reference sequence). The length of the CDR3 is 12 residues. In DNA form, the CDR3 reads TGTGCCAGCAGAGACAACTCCTACGAGCAGTACTTC. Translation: CASRDNSYEQYF. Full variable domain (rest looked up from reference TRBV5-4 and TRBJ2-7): ETGVTQSPTHLIKTRGQQVTLRCSSQSGHNTVSWYQQALGQGPQFIFQYYREEENGRGNFPPRFSGLQFPNYSSELNVNALELDDSALYLCASRDNSYEQYFGPGTRLTVT.

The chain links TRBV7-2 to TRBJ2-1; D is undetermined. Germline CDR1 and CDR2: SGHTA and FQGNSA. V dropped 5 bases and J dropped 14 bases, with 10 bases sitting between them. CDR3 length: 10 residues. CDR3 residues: CASSTPNEFF. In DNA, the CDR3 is TGTGCCAGCAGCACCCCTAATGAGTTCTTC.

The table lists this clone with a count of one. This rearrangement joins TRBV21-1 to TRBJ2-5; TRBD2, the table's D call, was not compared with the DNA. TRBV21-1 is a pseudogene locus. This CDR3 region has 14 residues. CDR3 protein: CASSKRRGGETQYF. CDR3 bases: TGTGCCAGCAGCAAGCGACGGGGGGGAGAGACCCAGTACTTC.

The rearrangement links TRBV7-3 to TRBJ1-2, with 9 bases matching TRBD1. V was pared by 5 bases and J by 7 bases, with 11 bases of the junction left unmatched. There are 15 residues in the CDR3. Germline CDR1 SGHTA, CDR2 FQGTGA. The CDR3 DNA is TGTGCCAGCAGCCGCGAACGACAGGGGGTAACTGGCTACACCTTC. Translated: CASSRERQGVTGYTF.

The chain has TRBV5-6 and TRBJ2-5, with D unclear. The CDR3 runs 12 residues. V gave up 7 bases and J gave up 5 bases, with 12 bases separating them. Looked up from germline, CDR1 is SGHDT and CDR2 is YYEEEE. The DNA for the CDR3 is TGTGCCAGCCCCAAACTCCGGGAGACCCAGTACTTC. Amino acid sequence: CASPKLRETQYF.